Below are 29 T cell receptor beta chains sequenced from a single sample in a study of T-cell memory formation after mild COVID-19. TCRdb processed the 5' RACE reads anew with MiXCR; each CDR3 protein has one entry. The sample yields about 350,000 distinct CDR3 sequences, around 27% seen once. Sequenced material: PBMCs or a T cell subset sorted from them (not recorded which). All receptors come from an adult woman who had mild COVID-19 (a few samples of this study predate the infection). Cell type and time point are not known.

The rearrangement joins TRBV7-2 to TRBJ2-7; 7 bases line up with TRBD2. V dropped 2 bases and J dropped 4; count of bases not matched to a gene: 8. The CDR3 is 15 amino acids. Germline loops: CDR1 SGHTA, CDR2 FQGNSA. Here the CDR3 DNA reads TGTGCCAGCAGCTTAAGCCGGGACTACCTTTACGAGCAGTACTTC. Amino acid sequence: CASSLSRDYLYEQYF.

The V gene is TRBV3-1, the J gene TRBJ1-5; TRBD1 agrees at 9 bases. Trimming cost V 3 bases and J 11 bases; bases outside gene matches: 8. CDR3 length: 14 amino acids. Germline V gene lookup returns CDR1 LGHDT and CDR2 YNNKEL (reference sequence). The CDR3 DNA reads TGTGCCAGCAGCCAGGGACAGGGTGTCGGTTCCCAGCATTTT. It encodes CASSQGQGVGSQHF.

This clonotype was seen only a few times. The chain's CDR3 is CSVAGGESDTQYF. The CDR3 region has the DNA TGCAGCGTTGCTGGGGGCGAGTCAGATACGCAGTATTTT. This chain connects TRBV29-1 to TRBJ2-3; TRBD1 might be the D (6 bases). Germline V gene data show CDR1 as SQVTM and CDR2 as ANQGSEA. The V end was cut by 4 bases, the J end by 4 bases, with 12 bases between. This CDR3 has 13 amino acids.

This rearrangement joins TRBV7-9 to TRBJ2-3; 7 bases are shared with TRBD2. J was trimmed by 0 bases and V by 5 bases; bases with no gene match: 8. CDR1 is SEHNR, CDR2 FQNEAQ, per germline (reference sequence). The CDR3 length is 16 residues. CDR3 protein: CASSARSGISTDTQYF. CDR3 coding DNA: TGTGCCAGCAGCGCCCGGAGCGGGATTAGCACAGATACGCAGTATTTT.

V gene TRBV12-3 or TRBV12-4 combines with J gene TRBJ1-2; 7 positions agree with TRBD1. There are 12 residues in the CDR3. The J segment lost 8 bases and the V segment lost 6 bases, leaving 6 bases of the junction unmatched. The CDR3: CASRTGLSGYTF. CDR3 DNA sequence: TGTGCCAGCAGGACAGGGCTTAGCGGCTACACCTTC.

CDR3 sequence: CASSLGTGYYNEQFF. The CDR3, as DNA: TGTGCCAGCAGCTTGGGGACAGGATATTACAATGAGCAGTTCTTC. The chain links TRBV5-6 to TRBJ2-1; 7 bases fit TRBD1. V lost 0 bases, J lost 4 bases, and 4 bases stayed unmatched. This CDR3 has 15 amino acids. Germline values: CDR1 SGHDT, CDR2 YYEEEE.

The chain recombines TRBV4-1 with TRBJ2-7; TRBD2 matches at 10 bases. CDR1 and CDR2 (germline): MGHRA, YSYEKL. The CDR3 contains 14 residues. The V and J ends lost 4 bases and 4 bases, in that order; junction bases with no gene match: 4. The CDR3 DNA reads as TGCGCCAGCAGCCGGACGGGACTAGCGTACGAGCAGTACTTC. Its protein product is CASSRTGLAYEQYF.

This clonotype was detected only once. V usage is TRBV14 and J usage is TRBJ2-1, with D unresolved. CDR3 length: 15 amino acids. The germline gives CDR1 SGHDN, CDR2 FVKESK. Trimming removed 4 bases from V and 10 bases from J, with 20 bases in between. The CDR3 region has the DNA TGTGCCAGCAGCCCCCAAGCGCACCCCCAGTGCGAGCAGTTCTTC. This sequence encodes CASSPQAHPQCEQFF.

The CDR3 is CSALDYEQYF. The CDR3 nucleotides read TGCAGCGCCCTAGATTACGAGCAGTACTTC. The chain has TRBV29-1 and TRBJ2-7; D remains unclear. Germline V gene data show CDR1 as SQVTM and CDR2 as ANQGSEA. V lost 7 bases and J 4 bases, leaving 8 bases between the germline ends. The CDR3 spans 10 residues.

This clonotype has at least ten counts. The genes are TRBV12-3 or TRBV12-4 and TRBJ1-1; TRBD1 aligns across 9 bases. The V and J ends lost 4 bases and 11 bases, in that order; junction bases with no gene match: 5. This CDR3 contains 12 residues. Written as DNA, the CDR3 is TGTGCCAGCAGTTCGTTACAGGGGGCCGCTTTCTTT. This sequence encodes CASSSLQGAAFF.

This chain connects TRBV4-1 to TRBJ2-7; D is uncertain. Trimming took off 1 base at V and 4 bases at J, with 11 bases between the two ends. The CDR3 is 14 amino acids. CDR1 and CDR2 from the germline V gene are MGHRA and YSYEKL. As DNA, the CDR3 is TGCGCCAGCAGCCAAGCTGTAGGGTGGTACGAGCAGTACTTC. Translated, it gives CASSQAVGWYEQYF.

This clonotype was observed once. The chain combines TRBV5-1 with TRBJ1-1; no definite D call. The germline V gene encodes CDR1 SGHRS and CDR2 YFSETQ. Trimming removed 3 bases at V and 5 bases at J, with 8 bases between. The CDR3 sequence is 12 residues long. CDR3 DNA: TGCGCCAGCAGCTCCCTTGGAACTGAAGCTTTCTTT. Its protein is CASSSLGTEAFF.

This clonotype came up a few times. V gene TRBV12-3 or TRBV12-4 combines with J gene TRBJ2-3, with 8 bases fitting TRBD2. With V trimmed by 4 bases and J by 4 bases, 10 bases remained unmatched. This CDR3 is built from 16 residues. The CDR3: CASSSLLAGVADTQYF. The CDR3, as DNA: TGTGCCAGCAGTTCTCTTCTAGCGGGTGTAGCAGATACGCAGTATTTT.

This clonotype came up a few times. V usage is TRBV18 and J usage is TRBJ2-5, with D hard to call. This CDR3 comprises 16 residues. Between the trimmed V and J ends, which lost 2 bases and 3 bases, there was a span of 16 bases. The germline gives CDR1 KGHSH, CDR2 LQKENI. The CDR3: CASSPSSALREETQYF. DNA of the CDR3: TGTGCCAGCTCACCATCATCGGCGCTTAGGGAAGAGACCCAGTACTTC.

CDR3 loop: CASSQLAGVYEQYF. In DNA form, the CDR3 reads TGTGCCAGCAGCCAACTAGCGGGAGTGTACGAGCAGTACTTC. The gene calls are TRBV11-2 and TRBJ2-7, with TRBD2 matching 11 bases. CDR1 is SGHAT and CDR2 is FQNNGV in the germline V gene. V was clipped by 5 bases and J by 4 bases; unmatched bases: 4. The CDR3 spans 14 residues.

This chain joins TRBV20-1 and TRBJ2-1; tentatively, D is TRBD2 (5 bases). Trimming stripped 0 bases from V and 7 bases from J, with 10 bases between. The germline CDR1 and CDR2 sequences are DFQATT and SNEGSKA (reference sequence). The CDR3 length is 13 residues. CDR3 sequence: CSARDHRGNEQFF. CDR3 DNA: TGCAGTGCTAGAGATCACCGAGGGAATGAGCAGTTCTTC.

The chain links TRBV4-1 to TRBJ2-1; 8 nucleotides align to TRBD1. The V segment lost 3 bases and the J segment 4 bases; nucleotides outside the gene matches: 8. Germline CDR1 MGHRA, CDR2 YSYEKL. This CDR3 has 16 amino acids. The CDR3, as DNA: TGCGCCAGCAGCCAGCTATCGGGGGACAGGTACAATGAGCAGTTCTTC. Translation gives CASSQLSGDRYNEQFF.

The chain recombines TRBV27 with TRBJ2-1; D is perhaps TRBD2 (5 bases). The CDR3 extends over 15 amino acids. Deletions cut 5 bases from V and 0 bases from J, with 11 bases between. CDR1 MNHEY and CDR2 SMNVEV come from the germline V gene (reference sequence). The CDR3 coding sequence is TGTGCCAGCAGTGCAGCGGCCAGCTCCTACAATGAGCAGTTCTTC. It specifies CASSAAASSYNEQFF.

The chain joins TRBV7-3 to TRBJ2-7; D call uncertain. Germline loops: CDR1 SGHTA, CDR2 FQGTGA. The ends were cut back, 5 bases at V and 2 bases at J, with 13 bases in the middle. The CDR3 is 14 amino acids. The CDR3 protein is CASSPNHATYEQYF. CDR3 DNA sequence: TGTGCCAGCAGCCCGAACCACGCGACCTACGAGCAGTACTTC.

V and J are TRBV27 and TRBJ1-2; TRBD1 aligns across 9 bases. The CDR3 has 15 residues. The V segment lost 0 bases and the J segment 4 bases; nucleotides outside the gene matches: 3. Germline CDR1 is MNHEY and CDR2 is SMNVEV (reference sequence). CDR3 sequence reads: CASSLSGQGSYGYTF. The CDR3 bases are TGTGCCAGCAGTTTATCTGGACAGGGGAGCTATGGCTACACCTTC.

The chain recombines TRBV2 with TRBJ1-5; a possible D gene is TRBD1 (6 bases). The CDR3 has 14 amino acids. V was trimmed by 4 bases and J by 7 bases, leaving 14 bases between them. CDR1 SNHLY and CDR2 FYNNEI come from the germline V gene. In DNA form, the CDR3 reads TGTGCCAGCAGTGTTGATCGTCAGGGGCAGCCCCAGCATTTT. Its translation: CASSVDRQGQPQHF. Combining the CDR3 with reference TRBV2 and TRBJ1-5 gives the whole variable domain EPEVTQTPSHQVTQMGQEVILRCVPISNHLYFYWYRQILGQKVEFLVSFYNNEISEKSEIFDDQFSVERPDGSNFTLKIRSTKLEDSAMYFCASSVDRQGQPQHFGDGTRLSIL.

This chain links TRBV12-3 or TRBV12-4 with TRBJ1-5; D remains unclear. Trimming took off 1 base at V and 9 bases at J, with 10 bases between the two ends. The CDR3 runs to 13 residues. CDR3 sequence reads: CASSLGHPRPQHF. Written as DNA, the CDR3 is TGTGCCAGCAGTTTAGGACACCCGCGGCCCCAGCATTTT.

The sample holds a few counts of this clonotype. The rearrangement joins TRBV7-9 to TRBJ2-3; the D gene is possibly TRBD2 (5 bases). The ends were cut back, 4 bases at V and 1 base at J, with 6 bases in the middle. This CDR3 comprises 13 residues. The germline V gene has CDR1 SEHNR and CDR2 FQNEAQ (reference sequence). In DNA form, the CDR3 reads TGTGCCAGCAGCTACGGGGGCACAGATACGCAGTATTTT. Translated, it gives CASSYGGTDTQYF.

Remarks on this clonotype: Being one base from a much bigger clone, this may be a read error. The rearrangement uses TRBV5-1 and TRBJ2-7; 11 bases match TRBD1. The CDR3 contains 15 residues. The germline CDR1 and CDR2 sequences are SGHRS and YFSETQ. J lost 3 bases, V lost 3 bases, and 5 bases had no gene match. CDR3 in DNA: TGCGCCAGCAGCTCCTACGGGACAGGGGGCTACGAGCAGTACTTC. Its protein is CASSSYGTGGYEQYF.

A single count supports this clonotype. This chain joins TRBV9 and TRBJ1-2; 9 positions agree with TRBD1. Germline V gives CDR1 SGDLS, CDR2 YYNGEE. This CDR3 has 15 residues. Trimming removed 0 bases from V and 1 base from J; junction bases left unmatched: 1. The CDR3 sequence is CASSVGTGVNYGYTF. The CDR3 DNA sequence: TGTGCCAGCAGCGTAGGGACAGGGGTTAACTATGGCTACACCTTC.

This clonotype has only a few counts. This chain joins TRBV5-1 and TRBJ1-1; D might be TRBD1 (6 bases). The CDR3 length is 12 residues. Trimming cost V 5 bases and J 6 bases, with 11 bases left between them. Per the germline V gene, CDR1 is SGHRS and CDR2 is YFSETQ. The CDR3 DNA sequence: TGCGCCAGCAGTCAACAGGGCTCTGAAGCTTTCTTT. Its protein product is CASSQQGSEAFF.

The rearrangement joins TRBV20-1 to TRBJ1-4; 7 bases line up with TRBD1. After removal of 5 bases from V and 8 bases from J, the junction contained 14 bases not matched to a gene. From germline, CDR1 is DFQATT and CDR2 SNEGSKA (reference sequence). The CDR3 is 15 residues long. CDR3 loop: CSAPRGQGGQEKLFF. In DNA, the CDR3 is TGCAGTGCTCCGAGGGGGCAGGGAGGTCAGGAAAAACTGTTTTTT.

V gene TRBV4-1 combines with J gene TRBJ2-3; 9 positions agree with TRBD2. The germline V gene encodes CDR1 MGHRA and CDR2 YSYEKL. The V and J ends lost 0 bases and 4 bases, in that order; junction bases with no gene match: 5. The CDR3 has 16 amino acids. CDR3 bases: TGCGCCAGCAGCCAAGAGGGTAGCGGGGGTTCAGATACGCAGTATTTT. This sequence encodes CASSQEGSGGSDTQYF.

This clonotype was picked up a small number of times. The genes are TRBV7-8 and TRBJ2-2, with TRBD1 matching 7 bases. Germline V gene lookup returns CDR1 SGHVS and CDR2 FQNEAQ. V lost 0 bases and J lost 6; bases outside the gene matches: 4. The CDR3 has 15 amino acids. The CDR3 region has the DNA TGTGCCAGCAGCTTAGCAAGAACAGGGGCCGGGGAGCTGTTTTTT. Translated, it gives CASSLARTGAGELFF.